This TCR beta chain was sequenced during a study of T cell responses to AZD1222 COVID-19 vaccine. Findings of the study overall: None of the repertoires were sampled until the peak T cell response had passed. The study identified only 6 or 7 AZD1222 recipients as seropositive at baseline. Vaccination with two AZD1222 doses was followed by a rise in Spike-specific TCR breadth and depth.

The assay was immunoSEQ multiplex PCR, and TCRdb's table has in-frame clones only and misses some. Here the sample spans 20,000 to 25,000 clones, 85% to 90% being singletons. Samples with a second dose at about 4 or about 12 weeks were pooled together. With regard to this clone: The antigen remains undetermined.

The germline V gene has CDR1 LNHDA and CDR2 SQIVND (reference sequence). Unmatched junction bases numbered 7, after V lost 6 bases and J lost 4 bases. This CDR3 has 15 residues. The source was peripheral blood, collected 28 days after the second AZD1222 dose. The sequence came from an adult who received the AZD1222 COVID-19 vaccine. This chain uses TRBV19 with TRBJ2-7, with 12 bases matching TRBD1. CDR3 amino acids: CASSDPGQGAYEQYF. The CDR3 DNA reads TGTGCCAGTAGCGACCCGGGACAGGGGGCGTACGAGCAGTACTTC. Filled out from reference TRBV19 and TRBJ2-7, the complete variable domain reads DGGITQSPKYLFRKEGQNVTLSCEQNLNHDAMYWYRQDPGQGLRLIYYSQIVNDFQKGDIAEGYSVSREKKESFPLTVTSAQKNPTAFYLCASSDPGQGAYEQYFGPGTRLTVT.